The rows below give T cell receptor beta chains drawn from one sample of a study of T-cell reconstitution after alpha-beta-depleted transplantation in children. MiXCR was run by TCRdb on the PCR reads, yielding one entry per CDR3 protein. The sample yields hundreds of thousands of distinct CDR3 sequences, 32% seen once. This specimen consisted of PBMCs from the stem cell graft donor, obtained from the stem cell graft. These receptors originate from a human donor who donated a stem cell graft to a child with aplastic anemia. The CDR3 runs from the conserved cysteine through the conserved F or W. Each record gives: CDR3 protein, CDR3 DNA, CDR3 length, clone size, J gene, D gene, V gene. D genes are given only for firm matches. Clone size is shown for a subset of rows, as once, few, many or a class of expanded clone.

CDR3: CASSPLSGRATDEQYF; DNA: TGTGCCAGCTCACCATTAAGCGGGAGGGCCACCGACGAGCAGTACTTC; length: 16; size: few; J: TRBJ2-7; D: TRBD2; V: TRBV18
CDR3: CASSQDGGSDTEAFF; DNA: TGTGCCAGCAGCCAAGATGGTGGAAGCGATACTGAAGCTTTCTTT; length: 15; size: .; J: TRBJ1-1; D: .; V: TRBV14
CDR3: CATSDLYYNEQFF; DNA: TGTGCCACCAGTGATTTGTACTACAATGAGCAGTTCTTC; length: 13; size: .; J: TRBJ2-1; D: .; V: TRBV24-1
CDR3: CATSDRERISTDTQYF; DNA: TGTGCCACCAGTGACCGCGAGCGGATAAGCACAGATACGCAGTATTTT; length: 16; size: .; J: TRBJ2-3; D: .; V: TRBV24-1
CDR3: CASSRRTAWDGYTF; DNA: TGTGCCAGCAGCAGACGGACAGCGTGGGATGGCTACACCTTC; length: 14; size: few; J: TRBJ1-2; D: .; V: TRBV7-2
CDR3: CSAVAGADSQYF; DNA: TGCAGTGCTGTAGCGGGAGCGGATTCGCAGTATTTT; length: 12; size: .; J: TRBJ2-3; D: TRBD2; V: TRBV20-1
CDR3: CSDTQGLNGYTF; DNA: TGCAGTGACACACAGGGGTTAAATGGCTACACCTTC; length: 12; size: few; J: TRBJ1-2; D: TRBD1; V: TRBV20-1
CDR3: CSVQNTDSNQPQHF; DNA: TGCAGCGTCCAAAACACGGATAGCAATCAGCCCCAGCATTTT; length: 14; size: .; J: TRBJ1-5; D: .; V: TRBV29-1
CDR3: CASSPLKNTEAFF; DNA: TGTGCCAGCTCACCACTCAAGAACACTGAAGCTTTCTTT; length: 13; size: once; J: TRBJ1-1; D: .; V: TRBV18
CDR3: CASSLSFEFGAKNIQYF; DNA: TGTGCCAGCAGTTTATCGTTTGAATTCGGAGCCAAAAACATTCAGTACTTC; length: 17; size: .; J: TRBJ2-4; D: .; V: TRBV27
CDR3: CASSLGQGSDVEKLFF; DNA: TGCGCCAGCAGCTTGGGGCAGGGGTCGGACGTGGAAAAACTGTTTTTT; length: 16; size: .; J: TRBJ1-4; D: .; V: TRBV5-1
CDR3: CSALLPQTSYNEQFF; DNA: TGCAGTGCTCTCCTCCCCCAGACTAGTTACAATGAGCAGTTCTTC; length: 15; size: .; J: TRBJ2-1; D: .; V: TRBV20-1
CDR3: CASSPSGLAAYNEQFF; DNA: TGTGCCAGCAGCCCTTCGGGACTAGCGGCCTACAATGAGCAGTTCTTC; length: 16; size: once; J: TRBJ2-1; D: TRBD2; V: TRBV11-1
CDR3: CSADHPGDGYTF; DNA: TGCAGCGCCGACCATCCTGGAGACGGCTACACCTTC; length: 12; size: .; J: TRBJ1-2; D: .; V: TRBV29-1
CDR3: CASSPPPGMGGATNTGELFF; DNA: TGTGCCAGTAGTCCGCCGCCGGGTATGGGTGGGGCCACGAACACCGGGGAGCTGTTTTTT; length: 20; size: .; J: TRBJ2-2; D: .; V: TRBV19
CDR3: CASSLDKQLAKNIQYF; DNA: TGTGCCAGCAGCTTGGACAAACAATTAGCCAAAAACATTCAGTACTTC; length: 16; size: .; J: TRBJ2-4; D: .; V: TRBV5-4
CDR3: CASSRLAGRTYNEQFF; DNA: TGTGCCAGCAGTCGTCTAGCGGGCCGTACCTACAATGAGCAGTTCTTC; length: 16; size: .; J: TRBJ2-1; D: TRBD2; V: TRBV12-3/TRBV12-4
CDR3: CASSMARAGGFQETQYF; DNA: TGTGCCAGTAGTATGGCGCGAGCGGGAGGTTTCCAAGAGACCCAGTACTTC; length: 17; size: .; J: TRBJ2-5; D: TRBD2; V: TRBV19
CDR3: CASSSKFDNKQFF; DNA: TGTGCCAGCAGCTCCAAATTCGACAATAAGCAGTTCTTC; length: 13; size: .; J: TRBJ2-1; D: .; V: TRBV7-2
CDR3: CSARVLGQGPYSNQPQHF; DNA: TGCAGTGCTAGAGTTTTAGGACAGGGGCCCTATAGCAATCAGCCCCAGCATTTT; length: 18; size: few; J: TRBJ1-5; D: TRBD1; V: TRBV20-1
CDR3: CASSDIGTGQSDTQYF; DNA: TGTGCCAGCAGTGATATTGGGACAGGGCAATCAGATACGCAGTATTTT; length: 16; size: .; J: TRBJ2-3; D: TRBD1; V: TRBV25-1
CDR3: CASSYDAFRGTGELFF; DNA: TGTGCCAGCAGTTACGATGCTTTCAGGGGCACCGGGGAGCTGTTTTTT; length: 16; size: few; J: TRBJ2-2; D: .; V: TRBV6-5
CDR3: CSASLRGRWTEAFF; DNA: TGCAGTGCTAGTTTACGGGGGCGATGGACAGAAGCTTTCTTT; length: 14; size: .; J: TRBJ1-1; D: .; V: TRBV20-1
CDR3: CASSMGDSPLHF; DNA: TGTGCCAGTAGTATGGGAGATTCACCCCTCCACTTT; length: 12; size: few; J: TRBJ1-6; D: .; V: TRBV19
CDR3: CASVETPANYGYTF; DNA: TGCGCCAGCGTGGAGACGCCAGCTAACTATGGCTACACCTTC; length: 14; size: .; J: TRBJ1-2; D: .; V: TRBV5-1
CDR3: CSATDRDFMNTEAFF; DNA: TGCAGTGCTACGGACAGGGACTTCATGAACACTGAAGCTTTCTTT; length: 15; size: few; J: TRBJ1-1; D: TRBD1; V: TRBV20-1
CDR3: CASSLELRTSGYEQYF; DNA: TGCGCCAGCAGCTTGGAGTTACGGACTAGCGGTTACGAGCAGTACTTC; length: 16; size: .; J: TRBJ2-7; D: TRBD2; V: TRBV5-1
CDR3: CASSPPGHSTGELFF; DNA: TGTGCCAGCAGCCCCCCGGGACATAGCACCGGGGAGCTGTTTTTT; length: 15; size: once; J: TRBJ2-2; D: .; V: TRBV14
CDR3: CASSFHSRADTQYF; DNA: TGTGCCAGCAGTTTTCATTCCCGCGCAGATACGCAGTATTTT; length: 14; size: .; J: TRBJ2-3; D: .; V: TRBV12-3/TRBV12-4
CDR3: CASSYIGGRANLAKNIQYF; DNA: TGTGCCAGCAGTTACATCGGCGGGAGGGCCAACTTGGCCAAAAACATTCAGTACTTC; length: 19; size: .; J: TRBJ2-4; D: TRBD2; V: TRBV6-5
CDR3: CSARDLVAGGLYNEQFF; DNA: TGCAGTGCTAGAGATCTAGTAGCGGGAGGATTATACAATGAGCAGTTCTTC; length: 17; size: .; J: TRBJ2-1; D: TRBD2; V: TRBV20-1
CDR3: CASSFYDSGGSEQYF; DNA: TGTGCCAGCAGTTTTTATGACTCGGGGGGCAGCGAGCAGTACTTC; length: 15; size: .; J: TRBJ2-7; D: .; V: TRBV12-3/TRBV12-4
CDR3: CSARDKVAASYNEQFF; DNA: TGCAGTGCTAGAGATAAGGTAGCGGCCTCCTACAATGAGCAGTTCTTC; length: 16; size: few; J: TRBJ2-1; D: .; V: TRBV20-1
CDR3: CAISESGQAYEQYF; DNA: TGTGCCATCAGTGAGTCGGGACAGGCCTACGAGCAGTACTTC; length: 14; size: .; J: TRBJ2-7; D: TRBD1; V: TRBV10-3
CDR3: CASSYYRNEQFF; DNA: TGTGCCAGCAGCTATTATCGCAATGAGCAGTTCTTC; length: 12; size: .; J: TRBJ2-1; D: .; V: TRBV3-1
CDR3: CASSYVMGTEAFF; DNA: TGTGCCAGCAGTTACGTCATGGGGACTGAAGCTTTCTTT; length: 13; size: few; J: TRBJ1-1; D: .; V: TRBV6-5
CDR3: CASSYSDGDNEQFF; DNA: TGTGCCAGCAGCTACTCCGACGGAGACAATGAGCAGTTCTTC; length: 14; size: .; J: TRBJ2-1; D: .; V: TRBV6-2/TRBV6-3